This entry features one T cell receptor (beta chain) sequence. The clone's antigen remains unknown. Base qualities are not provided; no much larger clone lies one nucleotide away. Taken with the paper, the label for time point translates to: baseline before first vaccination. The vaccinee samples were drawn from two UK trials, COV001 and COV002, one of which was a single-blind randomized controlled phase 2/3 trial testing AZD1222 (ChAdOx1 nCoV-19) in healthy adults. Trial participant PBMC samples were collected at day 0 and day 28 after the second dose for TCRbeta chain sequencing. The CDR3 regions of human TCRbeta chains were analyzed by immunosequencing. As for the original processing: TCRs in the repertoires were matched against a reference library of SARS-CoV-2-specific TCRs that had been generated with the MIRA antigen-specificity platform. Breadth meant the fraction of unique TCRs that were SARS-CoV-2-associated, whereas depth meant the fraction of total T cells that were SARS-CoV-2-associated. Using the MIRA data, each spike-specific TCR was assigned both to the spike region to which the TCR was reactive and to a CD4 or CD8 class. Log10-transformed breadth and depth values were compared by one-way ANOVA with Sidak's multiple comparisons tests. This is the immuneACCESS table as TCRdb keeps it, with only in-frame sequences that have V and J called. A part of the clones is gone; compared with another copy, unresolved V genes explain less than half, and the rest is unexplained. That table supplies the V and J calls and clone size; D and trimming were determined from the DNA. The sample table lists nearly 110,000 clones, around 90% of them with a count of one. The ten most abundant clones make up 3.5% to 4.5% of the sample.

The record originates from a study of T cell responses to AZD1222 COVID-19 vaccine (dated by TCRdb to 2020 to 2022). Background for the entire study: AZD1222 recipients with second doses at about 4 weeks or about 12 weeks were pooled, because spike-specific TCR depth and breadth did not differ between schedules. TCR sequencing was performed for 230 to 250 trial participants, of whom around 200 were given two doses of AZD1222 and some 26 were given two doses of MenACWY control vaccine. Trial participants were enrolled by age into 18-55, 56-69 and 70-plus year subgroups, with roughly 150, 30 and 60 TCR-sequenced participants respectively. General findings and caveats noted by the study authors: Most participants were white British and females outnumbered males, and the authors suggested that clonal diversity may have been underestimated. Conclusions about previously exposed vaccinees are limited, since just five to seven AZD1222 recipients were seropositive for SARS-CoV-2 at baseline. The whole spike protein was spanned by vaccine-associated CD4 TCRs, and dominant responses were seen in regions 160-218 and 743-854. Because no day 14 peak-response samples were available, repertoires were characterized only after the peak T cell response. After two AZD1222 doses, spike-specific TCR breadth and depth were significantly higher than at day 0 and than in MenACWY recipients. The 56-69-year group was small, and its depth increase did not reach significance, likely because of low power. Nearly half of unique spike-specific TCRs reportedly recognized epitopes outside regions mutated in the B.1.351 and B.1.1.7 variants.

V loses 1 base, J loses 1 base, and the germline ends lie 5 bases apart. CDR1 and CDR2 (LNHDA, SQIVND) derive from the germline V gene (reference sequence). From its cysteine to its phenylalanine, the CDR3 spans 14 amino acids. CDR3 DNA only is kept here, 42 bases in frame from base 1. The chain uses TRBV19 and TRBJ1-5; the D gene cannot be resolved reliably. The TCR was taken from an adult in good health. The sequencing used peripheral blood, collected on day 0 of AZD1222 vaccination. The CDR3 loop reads CASSIVGSNQPQHF. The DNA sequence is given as TGTGCCAGTAGTATAGTTGGGAGCAATCAGCCCCAGCATTTT.